This TCR beta chain was identified during a study of shared clonotypes between healthy human individuals. Terminally differentiated effector memory CD45RA+ cells were left out of the naive CD8 fraction, which was CD45RO-negative and positively selected for CCR7. Study results and limitations: Represented genetic and exposure-history diversity was restricted by having few donors.

CDR3 length equals 13 residues. CDR1 and CDR2 from the germline V gene are MNHEY and SVGAGI. The V and J ends lost 5 bases and 6 bases respectively, with 13 bases between them. TCRdb's table, derived via immunoSEQ multiplex PCR, lists solely in-frame clones and lacks some. The table has more than 500,000 clones, approximately 96% seen once. A note on this clone: Its antigen is not known.

The receptor's source is a woman aged 25-40 years in good health. The sample comprised naive CD8+ T cells sorted from blood. This chain links TRBV6-5 with TRBJ1-2; D is unclear. The CDR3 spells CASSPQRSDGYTF. CDR3 DNA: TGTGCCAGCAGTCCACAGCGATCGGATGGCTACACCTTC.